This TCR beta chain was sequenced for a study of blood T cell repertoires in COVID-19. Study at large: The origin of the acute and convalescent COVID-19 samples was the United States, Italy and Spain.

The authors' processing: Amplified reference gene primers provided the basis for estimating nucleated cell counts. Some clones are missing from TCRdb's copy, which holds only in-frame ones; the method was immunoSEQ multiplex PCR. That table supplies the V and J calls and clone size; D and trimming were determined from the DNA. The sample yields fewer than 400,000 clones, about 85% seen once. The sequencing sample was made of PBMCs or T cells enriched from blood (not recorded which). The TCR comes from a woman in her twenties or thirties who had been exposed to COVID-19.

The chain's CDR3 is CASSFTSGINEKLFF. The CDR3 bases are TGTGCCAGCAGCTTTACCTCAGGGATTAATGAAAAACTGTTTTTT. The rearrangement links TRBV7-2 to TRBJ1-4, with D perhaps TRBD1 (5 bases). The V gene lost 3 bases and the J gene lost 4 bases, with 12 bases spanning the gap. Germline V lookup: CDR1 SGHTA, CDR2 FQGNSA. There are 15 residues in the CDR3.